The rows below give T cell receptor beta chains drawn from one sample of a study of CD8+ T cells in alopecia areata. The protocol was immunoSEQ multiplex PCR, while the TCRdb copy is restricted to in-frame clones and leaves out a portion. This sample yields some 12,000 clones, of which roughly 55% are seen a single time; 20% to 25% belongs to the top ten. Sequencing was done on a sample of skin. The receptors were sampled from a human donor with alopecia areata. The CDR3 runs from the conserved cysteine through the conserved F or W. D genes are given only for firm matches. Size values are once, few and many counts, or a class for expanded clones, and some rows have none.

d_call: TRBD2
v_call: TRBV4-3
clone_size: NA
j_call: TRBJ2-1
cdr3_nt: TGCGCCAGCAGCCAAGATGGTGCGGGAGTACCCTACAATGAGCAGTTCTTC
cdr3_aa: CASSQDGAGVPYNEQFF

d_call: TRBD1
v_call: TRBV4-3
clone_size: NA
j_call: TRBJ1-1
cdr3_nt: TGCGCCAGCAGCCAAGACGGGACAGGGGCAGGTACTGAAGCTTTCTTT
cdr3_aa: CASSQDGTGAGTEAFF

d_call: NA
v_call: TRBV7-7
clone_size: NA
j_call: TRBJ2-2
cdr3_nt: TGTGCCAGCAGCCCGGCGGCGGAGCTGTTTTTT
cdr3_aa: CASSPAAELFF

d_call: TRBD1
v_call: TRBV11-2
clone_size: NA
j_call: TRBJ2-1
cdr3_nt: TGTGCCAGCAGCCGGGACAGTTACAATGAGCAGTTCTTC
cdr3_aa: CASSRDSYNEQFF

d_call: TRBD2
v_call: TRBV7-8
clone_size: NA
j_call: TRBJ2-1
cdr3_nt: TGTGCCAGCAGGGGGACTAGCGGGAGCTATGAGCAGTTCTTC
cdr3_aa: CASRGTSGSYEQFF

d_call: TRBD2
v_call: TRBV28
clone_size: NA
j_call: TRBJ2-5
cdr3_nt: TGTGCCAGCAGTTCCTTCCTTAGCGGGTTCCAAGAGACCCAGTACTTC
cdr3_aa: CASSSFLSGFQETQYF

d_call: NA
v_call: TRBV4-1
clone_size: NA
j_call: TRBJ1-4
cdr3_nt: TGCGCCAGCAGCCAAAGCTGGGGGGGGGCTGGTGAGGATGAAAAACTGTTTTTT
cdr3_aa: CASSQSWGGAGEDEKLFF

d_call: TRBD2
v_call: TRBV5-1
clone_size: NA
j_call: TRBJ2-2
cdr3_nt: TGCGCCAGCAGCCCCCTAGCGGGCGACACCGGGGAGCTGTTTTTT
cdr3_aa: CASSPLAGDTGELFF

d_call: NA
v_call: TRBV14
clone_size: NA
j_call: TRBJ2-7
cdr3_nt: TGTGCCAGCAGCCAAGAGGGGGGCCGGGGAGGTCGGTACGAGCAGTACTTC
cdr3_aa: CASSQEGGRGGRYEQYF

d_call: TRBD2
v_call: TRBV7-2
clone_size: NA
j_call: TRBJ2-2
cdr3_nt: TGTGCCAGCAGCCGTGGGCGGGAGCGGGTCGGGGAGCTGTTTTTT
cdr3_aa: CASSRGRERVGELFF

d_call: TRBD2
v_call: TRBV5-1
clone_size: NA
j_call: TRBJ2-1
cdr3_nt: TGCGCCAGCAGCTTGAAACTAGCGGGAGTGTTCTCCTACAATGAGCAGTTCTTC
cdr3_aa: CASSLKLAGVFSYNEQFF

d_call: NA
v_call: TRBV12-5
clone_size: once
j_call: TRBJ2-1
cdr3_nt: TGTGCTAGTGGTTTGGCCCCACGACTAGATTGGTCCTACAATGAGCAGTTCTTC
cdr3_aa: CASGLAPRLDWSYNEQFF

d_call: TRBD2
v_call: TRBV2
clone_size: NA
j_call: TRBJ2-3
cdr3_nt: TGTGCCAGCAGAATACAGGCGGGAGTCAGCACAGATACGCAGTATTTT
cdr3_aa: CASRIQAGVSTDTQYF

d_call: TRBD1
v_call: TRBV7-2
clone_size: few
j_call: TRBJ2-7
cdr3_nt: TGTGCCAGCAGCTTAATTCTGCGGGACAGGGCACTCTTC
cdr3_aa: CASSLILRDRALF

d_call: TRBD2
v_call: TRBV7-2
clone_size: NA
j_call: TRBJ2-7
cdr3_nt: TGTGCCAGCAGCTTAAGGACTAGCGGGAACTACGAGCAGTACTTC
cdr3_aa: CASSLRTSGNYEQYF

d_call: TRBD2
v_call: TRBV7-9
clone_size: few
j_call: TRBJ2-5
cdr3_nt: TGTGCCAGCAGCCAGGGACTAGCGGGAGGAAGCTTTCAAGAGACCCAGTACTTC
cdr3_aa: CASSQGLAGGSFQETQYF

d_call: TRBD2
v_call: TRBV6-5
clone_size: NA
j_call: TRBJ2-2
cdr3_nt: TGTGCCAGCAGTCGGACTAGTCCTGGGGAGCTGTTTTTT
cdr3_aa: CASSRTSPGELFF

d_call: NA
v_call: TRBV7-2
clone_size: NA
j_call: TRBJ2-1
cdr3_nt: TGTGCCAGCAGCTCACGGGACTCGAGCTCCTACAATGAGCAGTTCTTC
cdr3_aa: CASSSRDSSSYNEQFF

d_call: NA
v_call: TRBV6-5
clone_size: NA
j_call: TRBJ2-1
cdr3_nt: TGTGCCAGCAGTTACGGGACGATCTACGCCCAAAATGAGCAGTTCTTC
cdr3_aa: CASSYGTIYAQNEQFF

d_call: NA
v_call: TRBV7-9
clone_size: NA
j_call: TRBJ1-6
cdr3_nt: TGTGCCAGCAGCTTAGAAGGGCCCTTCAATTCACCCCTCCACTTT
cdr3_aa: CASSLEGPFNSPLHF

d_call: NA
v_call: TRBV6-5
clone_size: NA
j_call: TRBJ1-5
cdr3_nt: TGTGCCAGCAGCCCAGGTTACAATCAGCCCCAGCATTTT
cdr3_aa: CASSPGYNQPQHF

d_call: NA
v_call: TRBV10-3
clone_size: NA
j_call: TRBJ1-5
cdr3_nt: TGTGCCATCAGTGAGGAGACACGCGTCAAGCCCCAGCATTTT
cdr3_aa: CAISEETRVKPQHF

d_call: NA
v_call: TRBV28
clone_size: once
j_call: TRBJ2-7
cdr3_nt: TGTGCCAGCAGTTTATTGGGGCAGGGCTACGAGCAGTACTTC
cdr3_aa: CASSLLGQGYEQYF

d_call: NA
v_call: TRBV7-8
clone_size: few
j_call: TRBJ2-5
cdr3_nt: TGTGCCAGCAGCTTAGTGGCAGAACAAGAGACCCAGTACTTC
cdr3_aa: CASSLVAEQETQYF

d_call: NA
v_call: TRBV6-6
clone_size: NA
j_call: TRBJ1-1
cdr3_nt: TGTGCCAGCAGGGTTGGAGGGAGACGTAACACTGAAGCTTTCTTT
cdr3_aa: CASRVGGRRNTEAFF

d_call: NA
v_call: TRBV5-1
clone_size: NA
j_call: TRBJ2-3
cdr3_nt: TGCGCCAGCAGCTTGAGTGATAGCACAGATACGCAGTATTTT
cdr3_aa: CASSLSDSTDTQYF

d_call: NA
v_call: TRBV6-6
clone_size: NA
j_call: TRBJ1-3
cdr3_nt: TGTGCCAGCAGCAAGGGGGGCCTCTCTGGAAACACCATATATTTT
cdr3_aa: CASSKGGLSGNTIYF

d_call: NA
v_call: TRBV28
clone_size: NA
j_call: TRBJ2-7
cdr3_nt: TGTGCCTCCGGACGCTGGAGCTCCTACGAGCAGTACTTC
cdr3_aa: CASGRWSSYEQYF

d_call: TRBD1
v_call: TRBV7-7
clone_size: NA
j_call: TRBJ2-3
cdr3_nt: TGTGCTAGCAGCTTAGGGACAGGGATCGCAGATACGCAGTATTTT
cdr3_aa: CASSLGTGIADTQYF

d_call: NA
v_call: TRBV29-1
clone_size: few
j_call: TRBJ2-7
cdr3_nt: TGCAGCGTTGGCCTGAGAAGGGGTCCCTACGAGCAGTACTTC
cdr3_aa: CSVGLRRGPYEQYF

d_call: TRBD2
v_call: TRBV28
clone_size: NA
j_call: TRBJ2-1
cdr3_nt: TGTGCCAGCAGCCTAGCGGGAGGGCCAATCAATGAGCAGTTCTTC
cdr3_aa: CASSLAGGPINEQFF

d_call: TRBD2
v_call: TRBV28
clone_size: NA
j_call: TRBJ2-7
cdr3_nt: TGTGCCAGCTGTATCTCGGGACTAGCGGGAGGTTACGAGCAGTACTTC
cdr3_aa: CASCISGLAGGYEQYF

d_call: NA
v_call: TRBV28
clone_size: NA
j_call: TRBJ2-7
cdr3_nt: TGTGCCAGCAGTTTTCAGGCCCCATCCTACGAGCAGTACTTC
cdr3_aa: CASSFQAPSYEQYF

d_call: TRBD1
v_call: TRBV27
clone_size: medium-sized
j_call: TRBJ2-2
cdr3_nt: TGTGCCAGCAGTTTATCCGACAGGGCGGCCGGGGAGCTGTTTTTT
cdr3_aa: CASSLSDRAAGELFF

d_call: TRBD1
v_call: TRBV4-1
clone_size: NA
j_call: TRBJ1-1
cdr3_nt: TGCGCCAGCAGCCATGACCGGGACAGGGGAGGAACTGAAGCTTTCTTT
cdr3_aa: CASSHDRDRGGTEAFF

d_call: NA
v_call: TRBV6-6
clone_size: few
j_call: TRBJ1-2
cdr3_nt: TGTGCCAGCCTGTCGGTTGCTAATAACTATGGCTACACCTTC
cdr3_aa: CASLSVANNYGYTF

d_call: NA
v_call: TRBV5-1
clone_size: once
j_call: TRBJ2-4
cdr3_nt: TGCGCCAGCAGCCCCCCCGCCGGGCACATTCAGTACTTC
cdr3_aa: CASSPPAGHIQYF

d_call: NA
v_call: TRBV23-1
clone_size: few
j_call: TRBJ2-7
cdr3_nt: TGCGCCAGCAGTCTCGGGCTAGCCCTTTACGAGCAGTACTTC
cdr3_aa: CASSLGLALYEQYF

d_call: TRBD2
v_call: TRBV27
clone_size: NA
j_call: TRBJ2-2
cdr3_nt: TGTGCCAGCAGTTTCCGAGGACTAGCGGGAGGTACCGGGGAGCTGTTTTTT
cdr3_aa: CASSFRGLAGGTGELFF